A single sample is the source of the 26 T cell receptor beta chains below, sequenced in a study of vaccination and CD4 T cells after COVID-19 (dated by TCRdb to the early 2020s). The library was prepared using PCR. Reads for this sample came from an Illumina iSeq 100. TCRdb trimmed the raw reads at Q25, called clones with MiXCR and kept productive beta chains. A single entry per CDR3 protein holds the most common genes and DNA from its merged rows. The sample table holds tens of thousands of distinct CDR3 sequences, of which roughly 64% were seen once. Around 1.1% of the sample is in the top ten clones. The sample was CD4+ T cells from blood, taken before SARS-CoV-2 vaccination. These receptors were obtained from a human donor who had recovered from COVID-19.

By sample fraction, this clonotype is medium-sized (0.01 to 0.1%). The chain employs TRBV20-1 and TRBJ2-7, with 8 bases aligning to TRBD2. The CDR3 covers 14 residues. V lost 1 base and J lost 7; bases outside the gene matches: 9. The germline gives CDR1 DFQATT, CDR2 SNEGSKA (reference sequence). The DNA for the CDR3 is TGCAGTGCTAGAGGACTAGCGTCGAGGTATGAGCAGTACTTC. It yields the protein CSARGLASRYEQYF.

The chain employs TRBV6-1 and TRBJ2-7; 10 nucleotides line up with TRBD1. The CDR3 is 15 amino acids. Germline V gives CDR1 MNHNS, CDR2 SASEGT. V lost 7 bases, J lost 4 bases, and 10 bases stayed unmatched. CDR3 sequence (DNA): TGTGCCAGCACCCCCCGACCGGGACAGGGGTACGAGCAGTACTTC. Residues: CASTPRPGQGYEQYF.

Only a few counts were recorded for this clonotype. In DNA form, the CDR3 reads TGTGCCAGCAGTTACGGGCCCCAGTCCAATCAGCCCCAGCATTTT. Translated, it gives CASSYGPQSNQPQHF. The chain has TRBV6-5 and TRBJ1-5; D not certain. The CDR3 has 15 amino acids. Trimming took 2 bases from V and 3 from J, leaving 11 bases between them. From germline, CDR1 is MNHEY and CDR2 SVGAGI.

The chain joins TRBV27 to TRBJ2-7, with TRBD1 matching over 7 bases. Trimming at V came to 6 bases and at J to 3 bases, leaving 5 bases not matched to a gene. This CDR3 is built from 13 residues. Germline CDR1 reads MNHEY; CDR2 reads SMNVEV (reference sequence). The CDR3 here is CASRGQNGYEQYF. The CDR3 DNA reads as TGTGCCAGCAGGGGACAGAATGGCTACGAGCAGTACTTC.

The chain carries TRBV6-2 or TRBV6-3 and TRBJ1-2; D is ambiguous. This CDR3 has 14 residues. Looked up from germline, CDR1 is MNHEY and CDR2 is SVGEGT. With 8 bases removed from V and 4 bases from J, the gap between germline ends came to 17 bases. The CDR3 sequence: CASRPPGGSYGYTF. CDR3 DNA sequence: TGTGCCAGCCGCCCCCCCGGAGGGTCCTATGGCTACACCTTC.

This clonotype was seen more than once but under ten times. CDR3 nucleotides: TGTGCCAGTAGTCTCCGTCGGGGGACCTCCTACGAGCAGTACTTC. This gives the protein CASSLRRGTSYEQYF. The chain joins TRBV19 to TRBJ2-7; maybe TRBD2 (6 bases). Germline assignment: CDR1 LNHDA and CDR2 SQIVND (reference sequence). Trimming pared 5 bases from V and 0 bases from J, leaving 14 bases between. This CDR3 spans 15 amino acids.

The gene calls are TRBV6-2 or TRBV6-3 and TRBJ2-7; 9 nucleotides agree with TRBD1. The CDR3 sequence is 15 residues long. In germline, CDR1 is MNHEY, CDR2 SVGEGT. V shed 7 bases, J shed 1 base, and the junction held 8 bases outside the gene matches. The CDR3 sequence: CASTDPGTGSYEQYF. The CDR3, as DNA: TGTGCCAGCACCGACCCCGGGACAGGGTCCTACGAGCAGTACTTC.

DNA of the CDR3: TGTGCCAGCAGTACAAGCGGCTCCTACAATGAGCAGTTCTTC. Protein product: CASSTSGSYNEQFF. This sequence joins TRBV2 and TRBJ2-1; perhaps TRBD2 as D (5 bases). This CDR3 contains 14 residues. The V gene lost 5 bases and the J gene lost 0 bases, with 8 bases spanning the gap. Germline V lookup: CDR1 SNHLY, CDR2 FYNNEI.

The chain recombines TRBV19 with TRBJ1-2; D uncertain. Germline loops: CDR1 LNHDA, CDR2 SQIVND (reference sequence). V gave up 5 bases and J gave up 5 bases, with 6 bases separating them. The CDR3 contains 11 residues. The CDR3 DNA reads as TGTGCCAGTAGTGTATATTATGGCTACACCTTC. Its translation is CASSVYYGYTF.

The gene calls are TRBV24-1 and TRBJ2-5; D is possibly TRBD1 (6 bases). The CDR3 spans 16 residues. CDR1 is KGHDR, CDR2 SFDVKD, per germline. Deletions cut 3 bases from V and 0 bases from J, with 13 bases between. CDR3 sequence reads: CATSDPTGLDQETQYF. CDR3 DNA: TGTGCCACCAGTGATCCAACAGGGTTGGACCAAGAGACCCAGTACTTC.

This clonotype showed up just once. The V call is TRBV7-2, the J call TRBJ2-7; no clear D gene. This CDR3 is built from 15 residues. Germline V gene data show CDR1 as SGHTA and CDR2 as FQGNSA. Trimming removed 1 base at V and 2 bases at J, with 12 bases between. The CDR3 DNA reads as TGTGCCAGCAGCTTAGGTTTTTCACCCGCCTACGAGCAGTACTTC. Encoded protein: CASSLGFSPAYEQYF.

The J gene is TRBJ1-2, the V gene TRBV28, with D perhaps TRBD1 (5 bases). The ends were cut back, 2 bases at V and 8 bases at J, with 12 bases in the middle. Per the germline V gene, CDR1 is MDHEN and CDR2 is SYDVKM. The CDR3 extends over 13 amino acids. The CDR3 reads CASSLQGVDGYTF. The CDR3, as DNA: TGTGCCAGCAGTTTACAGGGTGTTGACGGCTACACCTTC.

This sequence joins TRBV6-1 and TRBJ1-2; 10 positions match TRBD1. With V trimmed by 4 bases and J by 4 bases, 15 bases remained unmatched. Germline lookup yields CDR1 MNHNS and CDR2 SASEGT. The CDR3 runs 18 residues. CDR3 DNA: TGTGCCAGCAGTGGGGGGGACAGGGGACGCCTTTCTGTCTATGGCTACACCTTC. Translated, it gives CASSGGDRGRLSVYGYTF.

The chain has TRBV4-2 and TRBJ2-3; TRBD2 is a possible D gene (5 bases). The V gene's germline CDR1 is LGHNA and CDR2 YNFKEQ. The V and J ends lost 1 base and 6 bases respectively, with 17 bases between them. This CDR3 is 16 amino acids long. As DNA, the CDR3 is TGTGCCAGCAGCCAAGTGGAATACCGGGGTAGGGATACGCAGTATTTT. As protein: CASSQVEYRGRDTQYF.

This rearrangement joins TRBV12-3 or TRBV12-4 to TRBJ2-1; either TRBD1 or TRBD2 may fit D (5 bases each). Trimming pared 5 bases from V and 5 bases from J, leaving 10 bases between. This CDR3 comprises 13 residues. CDR3 region: CASSTGTDNEQFF. DNA of the CDR3: TGTGCCAGCAGTACCGGGACCGACAATGAGCAGTTCTTC.

The gene calls are TRBV2 and TRBJ1-5, with D perhaps matching TRBD1 (6 bases). Per the germline V gene, CDR1 is SNHLY and CDR2 is FYNNEI. This CDR3 has 14 residues. Deletions cut 5 bases from V and 3 bases from J, with 11 bases between. The CDR3 sequence is CASSKDSDNQPQHF. The CDR3 DNA reads as TGTGCCAGCAGTAAGGACAGCGACAATCAGCCCCAGCATTTT. Based on the CDR3 plus reference TRBV2 and TRBJ1-5, the full variable domain is EPEVTQTPSHQVTQMGQEVILRCVPISNHLYFYWYRQILGQKVEFLVSFYNNEISEKSEIFDDQFSVERPDGSNFTLKIRSTKLEDSAMYFCASSKDSDNQPQHFGDGTRLSIL.

The J gene is TRBJ2-7, the V gene TRBV6-2 or TRBV6-3; TRBD2 matches 13 bases. The CDR3 contains 16 residues. V trimming: 6 bases; J trimming: 0 bases; junction bases outside the gene matches: 5. Germline V gives CDR1 MNHEY, CDR2 SVGEGT. In DNA, the CDR3 is TGTGCCAGCAGCTTAGGACTAGCGGGGGTCTCCTACGAGCAGTACTTC. Its protein product is CASSLGLAGVSYEQYF.

The genes are TRBV25-1 and TRBJ2-5; D possibly corresponds to TRBD2 (6 bases). This CDR3 is 13 amino acids long. Germline V lookup: CDR1 MGHDK, CDR2 SYGVNS. With 4 bases removed from V and 5 bases from J, the gap between germline ends came to 11 bases. The CDR3 loop reads CASSGAGRETQYF. DNA of the CDR3: TGTGCCAGCAGTGGGGCAGGGAGGGAGACCCAGTACTTC. Combining the CDR3 with reference TRBV25-1 and TRBJ2-5 gives the whole variable domain EADIYQTPRYLVIGTGKKITLECSQTMGHDKMYWYQQDPGMELHLIHYSYGVNSTEKGDLSSESTVSRIRTEHFPLTLESARPSHTSQYLCASSGAGRETQYFGPGTRLLVL.

The chain combines TRBV20-1 with TRBJ2-1; 10 positions match TRBD2. In germline, CDR1 is DFQATT, CDR2 SNEGSKA (reference sequence). CDR3 length: 15 amino acids. V trimming: 3 bases; J trimming: 9 bases; junction bases outside the gene matches: 11. The CDR3 loop is CSASGSLAGEVEQFF. DNA for the CDR3: TGCAGTGCTAGTGGATCCCTAGCGGGAGAGGTTGAGCAGTTCTTC.

V is TRBV20-1 and J is TRBJ2-3, with TRBD2 identical over 7 bases. The CDR3 totals 15 residues. Germline CDR1 reads DFQATT; CDR2 reads SNEGSKA (reference sequence). V shed 3 bases and J 3 bases; nucleotides not matched to a gene: 9. CDR3: CSASLGGGATDTQYF. DNA of the CDR3: TGCAGTGCTAGCTTGGGGGGAGGGGCAACAGATACGCAGTATTTT.

A single count supports this clonotype. The chain joins TRBV5-1 to TRBJ2-1; 13 positions match TRBD2. Germline values: CDR1 SGHRS, CDR2 YFSETQ. This CDR3 is built from 15 residues. V shed 6 bases, J shed 6 bases, and the junction held 6 bases outside the gene matches. In nucleotides, the CDR3 is TGCGCCAGCACCCGGACTAGCGGGAGAGGCAATGAGCAGTTCTTC. Its protein product is CASTRTSGRGNEQFF.

The rearrangement uses TRBV28 and TRBJ1-5; weak D call: TRBD1 (5 bases). This CDR3 has 12 amino acids. Trimming pared 11 bases from V and 3 bases from J, leaving 11 bases between. Germline values: CDR1 MDHEN, CDR2 SYDVKM. CDR3 sequence: CAGGRANQPQHF. The CDR3 DNA sequence: TGTGCCGGGGGACGGGCCAATCAGCCCCAGCATTTT.

The gene calls are TRBV5-4 and TRBJ2-7, with 10 bases identical to TRBD1. This CDR3 is built from 15 residues. Germline V gene lookup returns CDR1 SGHNT and CDR2 YYREEE (reference sequence). V was clipped by 4 bases and J by 2 bases; unmatched bases: 6. The CDR3 loop is CASSRGTGVTYEQYF. The CDR3 nucleotides are TGTGCCAGCAGCCGAGGGACAGGGGTGACCTACGAGCAGTACTTC.

The chain couples TRBV7-8 to TRBJ2-5, with D unresolved. This CDR3 is 14 amino acids long. V was cut by 1 base and J by 5 bases, with 11 bases left in between. Germline V gene lookup returns CDR1 SGHVS and CDR2 FQNEAQ. The CDR3 DNA reads TGTGCCAGCAGCTTAGAGTCGTTCCTCGAGACCCAGTACTTC. Its protein product is CASSLESFLETQYF.

The rearrangement joins TRBV29-1 to TRBJ2-7; maybe TRBD2 (6 bases). V lost 1 base to trimming and J lost 6 bases, with 10 bases between them. The CDR3 has 12 amino acids. Germline-derived CDR1 and CDR2 are SQVTM and ANQGSEA. Here the CDR3 DNA reads TGCAGCGTTGAAGTGCCGGGAGTCGAGCAGTACTTC. This codes for CSVEVPGVEQYF.

A single count supports this clonotype. V and J are TRBV18 and TRBJ2-3; TRBD1 aligns across 7 bases. The ends lost 4 bases at V and 4 bases at J; junction bases unmatched: 8. The CDR3 loop spans 15 amino acids. CDR1 and CDR2 from the germline V gene are KGHSH and LQKENI. CDR3: CASSRLQGKADTQYF. The CDR3 DNA is TGTGCCAGCTCACGTTTACAGGGGAAGGCAGATACGCAGTATTTT.